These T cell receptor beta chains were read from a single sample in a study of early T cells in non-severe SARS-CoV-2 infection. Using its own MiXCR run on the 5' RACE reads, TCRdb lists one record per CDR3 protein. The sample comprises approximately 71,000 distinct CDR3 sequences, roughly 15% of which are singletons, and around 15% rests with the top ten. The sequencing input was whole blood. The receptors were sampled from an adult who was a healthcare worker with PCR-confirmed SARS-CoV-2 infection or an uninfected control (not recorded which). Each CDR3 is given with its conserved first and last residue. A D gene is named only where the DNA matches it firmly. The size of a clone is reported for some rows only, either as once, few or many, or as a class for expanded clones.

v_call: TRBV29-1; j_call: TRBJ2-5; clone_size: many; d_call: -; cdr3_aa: CTSSREGETQYF; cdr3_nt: TGCACCTCTTCCAGGGAAGGGGAGACCCAGTACTTC
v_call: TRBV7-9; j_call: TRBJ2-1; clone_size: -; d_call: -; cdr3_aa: CASPQAGGNEQFF; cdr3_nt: TGTGCCAGCCCACAGGCCGGAGGCAATGAGCAGTTCTTC
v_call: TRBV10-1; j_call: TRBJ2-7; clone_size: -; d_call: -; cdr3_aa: CASSESGSSYEQYF; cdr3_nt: TGCGCCAGCAGTGAGTCGGGCAGCTCCTACGAGCAGTACTTC
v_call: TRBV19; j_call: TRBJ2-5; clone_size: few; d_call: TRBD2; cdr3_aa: CASSLKTSGGAGQETQYF; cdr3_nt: TGTGCCAGTAGTCTGAAGACTAGCGGGGGGGCCGGTCAAGAGACCCAGTACTTC
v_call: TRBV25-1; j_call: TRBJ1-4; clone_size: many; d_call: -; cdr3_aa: CASSEGEKLFF; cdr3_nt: TGTGCCAGCAGTGAGGGGGAAAAACTGTTTTTT
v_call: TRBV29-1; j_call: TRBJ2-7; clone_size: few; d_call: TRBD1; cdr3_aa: CSVRQGRSYEQYF; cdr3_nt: TGCAGCGTTCGACAGGGTCGGTCCTACGAGCAGTACTTC
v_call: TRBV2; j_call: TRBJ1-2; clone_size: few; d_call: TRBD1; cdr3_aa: CASSDRNNGYTF; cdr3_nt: TGTGCCAGCTCGGACAGGAATAATGGCTACACCTTC
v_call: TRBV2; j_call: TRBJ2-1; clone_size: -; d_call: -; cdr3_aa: CASSELRGSSYNEQFF; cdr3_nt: TGTGCCAGCAGTGAACTTCGGGGGAGCTCCTACAATGAGCAGTTCTTC
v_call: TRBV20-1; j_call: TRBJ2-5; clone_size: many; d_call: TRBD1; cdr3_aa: CSAGGQGAQETQYF; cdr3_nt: TGCAGTGCCGGAGGACAGGGGGCCCAAGAGACCCAGTACTTC
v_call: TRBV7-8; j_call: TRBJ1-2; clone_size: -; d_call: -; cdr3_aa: CASSLGQDPFYGYTF; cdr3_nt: TGTGCCAGCAGCTTAGGACAGGATCCGTTTTATGGCTACACCTTC
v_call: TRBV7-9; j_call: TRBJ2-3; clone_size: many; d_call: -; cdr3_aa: CASSLGTIGPDTQYF; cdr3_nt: TGTGCCAGCAGCTTAGGAACTATCGGACCAGATACGCAGTATTTT
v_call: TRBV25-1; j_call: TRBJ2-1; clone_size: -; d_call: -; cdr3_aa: CASSEKAGSYNEQFF; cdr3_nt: TGTGCCAGCAGTGAGAAGGCGGGTTCCTACAATGAGCAGTTCTTC
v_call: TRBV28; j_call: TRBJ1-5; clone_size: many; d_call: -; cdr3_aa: CASRPTGGGNQPQHF; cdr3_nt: TGTGCCAGCAGACCAACAGGAGGAGGCAATCAGCCCCAGCATTTT
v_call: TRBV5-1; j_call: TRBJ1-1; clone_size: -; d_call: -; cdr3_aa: CASSLVRQAITEAFF; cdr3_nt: TGCGCCAGCAGCTTGGTCCGACAGGCGATCACTGAAGCTTTCTTT
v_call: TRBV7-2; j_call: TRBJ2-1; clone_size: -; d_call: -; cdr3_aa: CASRRGGSYNEQFF; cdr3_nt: TGTGCCAGCAGGAGAGGGGGGTCCTACAATGAGCAGTTCTTC
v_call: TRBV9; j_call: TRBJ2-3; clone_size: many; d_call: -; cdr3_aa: CASSANGESTDTQYF; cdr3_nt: TGTGCCAGCAGCGCGAACGGCGAAAGCACAGATACGCAGTATTTT
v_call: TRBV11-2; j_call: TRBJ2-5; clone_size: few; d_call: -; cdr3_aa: CASSFTFRLQETQYF; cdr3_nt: TGTGCCAGCAGCTTTACTTTCCGGTTACAAGAGACCCAGTACTTC
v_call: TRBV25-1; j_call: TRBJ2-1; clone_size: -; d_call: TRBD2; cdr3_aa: CASSDSSGGTYNEQFF; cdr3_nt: TGTGCCAGCAGTGACAGTTCCGGGGGGACCTACAATGAGCAGTTCTTC
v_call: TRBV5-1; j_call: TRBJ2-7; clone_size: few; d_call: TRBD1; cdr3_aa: CASSLAGTDYEQYF; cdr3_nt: TGCGCCAGCAGCTTGGCCGGGACAGACTACGAGCAGTACTTC
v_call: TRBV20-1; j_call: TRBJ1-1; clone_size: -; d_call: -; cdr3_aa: CSARGAGVMNTEAFF; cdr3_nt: TGCAGTGCTAGAGGGGCAGGGGTAATGAACACTGAAGCTTTCTTT
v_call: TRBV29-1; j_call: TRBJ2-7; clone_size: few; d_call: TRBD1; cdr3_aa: CSVVTGGAYEQYF; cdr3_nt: TGCAGCGTGGTGACAGGGGGCGCGTACGAGCAGTACTTC
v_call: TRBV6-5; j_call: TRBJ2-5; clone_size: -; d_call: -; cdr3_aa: CASSYSGVAVSETQYF; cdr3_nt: TGTGCCAGCAGTTACTCGGGAGTGGCAGTATCCGAGACCCAGTACTTC
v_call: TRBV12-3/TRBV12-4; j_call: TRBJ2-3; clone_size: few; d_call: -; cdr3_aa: CASRPDRDTQYF; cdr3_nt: TGTGCCAGCAGACCTGACAGAGATACGCAGTATTTT
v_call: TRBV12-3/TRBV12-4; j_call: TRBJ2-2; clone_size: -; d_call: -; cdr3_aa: CASSFGQTGELFF; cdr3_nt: TGTGCCAGCAGTTTTGGCCAGACCGGGGAGCTGTTTTTT
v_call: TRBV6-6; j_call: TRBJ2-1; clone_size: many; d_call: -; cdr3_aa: CASSYSTQAADEQFF; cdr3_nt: TGTGCCAGCAGTTACTCGACTCAGGCAGCCGATGAGCAGTTCTTC
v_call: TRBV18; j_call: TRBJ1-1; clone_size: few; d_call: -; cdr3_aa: CASSTRDRRREAFF; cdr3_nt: TGTGCCAGCTCGACCCGAGACAGACGGCGTGAAGCTTTCTTT
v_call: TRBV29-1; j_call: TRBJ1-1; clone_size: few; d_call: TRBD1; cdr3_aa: CSAITPTGTAFF; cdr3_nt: TGCAGCGCCATAACACCGACAGGGACCGCTTTCTTT
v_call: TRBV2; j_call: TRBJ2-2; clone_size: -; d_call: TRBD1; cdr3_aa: CVSSRDRGRTGELFF; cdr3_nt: TGTGTCAGCAGTCGTGACAGGGGAAGAACCGGGGAGCTGTTTTTT